This T cell receptor beta chain derives from a study of blood T cell repertoires in COVID-19. Study-level information: Spain, Italy and the United States supplied samples that represented acute and convalescent COVID-19. PBMCs, B-cell-depleted T cells, or T cells were the source of the cDNA or gDNA that made up the material.

The CDR3 consists of 13 residues. Looked up from germline, CDR1 is MDHEN and CDR2 is SYDVKM. The ends lost 4 bases at V and 6 bases at J; junction bases unmatched: 4. This clone has only one observation. Some clones are missing from TCRdb's copy, which holds only in-frame ones; the method was immunoSEQ multiplex PCR. The table lists roughly 450,000 clones, less than 95% of them singletons. The sample comprised PBMCs or T cells enriched from blood (not recorded which). This TCR was sampled from a man in his late teens or twenties who had recovered from COVID-19. This chain uses TRBV28 with TRBJ1-1, with 8 bases fitting TRBD1. The CDR3 here is CASSSGQGPEAFF. CDR3 coding DNA: TGTGCCAGCAGTTCCGGACAGGGACCTGAAGCTTTCTTT.